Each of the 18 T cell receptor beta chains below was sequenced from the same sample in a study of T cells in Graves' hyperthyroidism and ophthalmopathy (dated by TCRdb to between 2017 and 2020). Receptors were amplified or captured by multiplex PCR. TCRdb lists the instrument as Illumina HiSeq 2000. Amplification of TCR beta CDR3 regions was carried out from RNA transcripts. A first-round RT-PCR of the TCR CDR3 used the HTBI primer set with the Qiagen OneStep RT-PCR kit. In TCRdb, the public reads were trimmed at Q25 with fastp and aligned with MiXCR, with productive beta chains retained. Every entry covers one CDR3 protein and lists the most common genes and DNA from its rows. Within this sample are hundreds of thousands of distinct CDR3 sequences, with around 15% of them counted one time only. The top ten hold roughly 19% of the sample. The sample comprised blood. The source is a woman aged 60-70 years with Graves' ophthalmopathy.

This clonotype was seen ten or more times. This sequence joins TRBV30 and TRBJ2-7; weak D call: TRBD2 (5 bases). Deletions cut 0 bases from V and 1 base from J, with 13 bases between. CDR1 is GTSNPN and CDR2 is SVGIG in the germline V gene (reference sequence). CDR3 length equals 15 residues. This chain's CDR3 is CAWSVRLGLSYEQYF. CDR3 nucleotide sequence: TGTGCCTGGAGTGTACGGTTAGGACTTTCCTACGAGCAGTACTTC.

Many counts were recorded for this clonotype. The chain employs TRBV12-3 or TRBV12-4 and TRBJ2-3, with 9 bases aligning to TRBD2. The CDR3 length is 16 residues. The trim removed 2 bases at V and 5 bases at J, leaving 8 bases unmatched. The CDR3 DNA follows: TGTGCCAGCAGTTTATTTCTAGCGGGGAACGAAGATACGCAGTATTTT. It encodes CASSLFLAGNEDTQYF.

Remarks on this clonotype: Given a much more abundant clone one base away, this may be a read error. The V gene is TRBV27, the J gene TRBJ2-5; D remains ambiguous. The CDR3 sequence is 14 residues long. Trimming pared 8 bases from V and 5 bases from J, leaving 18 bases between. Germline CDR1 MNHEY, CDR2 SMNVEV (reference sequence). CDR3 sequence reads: CASGLYKYGETQYF. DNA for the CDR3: TGTGCCAGCGGTCTTTACAAATACGGGGAGACCCAGTACTTC.

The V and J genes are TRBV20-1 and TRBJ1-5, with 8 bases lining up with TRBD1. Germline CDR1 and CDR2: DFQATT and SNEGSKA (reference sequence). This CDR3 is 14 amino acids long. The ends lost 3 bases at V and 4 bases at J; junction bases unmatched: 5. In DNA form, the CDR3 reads TGCAGTGCTAGGGGGACAGGCCAAAATCAGCCCCAGCATTTT. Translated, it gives CSARGTGQNQPQHF.

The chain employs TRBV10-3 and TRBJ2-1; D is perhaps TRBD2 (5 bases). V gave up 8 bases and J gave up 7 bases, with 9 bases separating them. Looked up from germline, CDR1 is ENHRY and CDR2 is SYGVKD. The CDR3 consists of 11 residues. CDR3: CAIRGPNEQFF. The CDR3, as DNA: TGTGCCATCCGCGGGCCGAATGAGCAGTTCTTC.

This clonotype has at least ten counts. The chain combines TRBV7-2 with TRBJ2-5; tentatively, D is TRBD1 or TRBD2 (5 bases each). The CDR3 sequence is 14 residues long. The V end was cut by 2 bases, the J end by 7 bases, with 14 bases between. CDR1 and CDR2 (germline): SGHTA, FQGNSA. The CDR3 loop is CASSLRTSGTTQYF. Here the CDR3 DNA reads TGTGCCAGCAGCTTAAGGACTTCCGGGACGACCCAGTACTTC.

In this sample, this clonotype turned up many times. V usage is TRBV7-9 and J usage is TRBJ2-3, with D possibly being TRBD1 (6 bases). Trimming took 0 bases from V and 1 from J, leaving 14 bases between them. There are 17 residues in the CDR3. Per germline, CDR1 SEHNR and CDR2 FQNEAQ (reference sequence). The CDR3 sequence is CASSLALGSGGTDTQYF. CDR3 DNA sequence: TGTGCCAGCAGCTTAGCGCTGGGATCAGGGGGCACAGATACGCAGTATTTT.

Written as DNA, the CDR3 is TGTGCCACCAGCAGATCCCTACCGGATACGCAGTATTTT. It encodes CATSRSLPDTQYF. V and J are TRBV15 and TRBJ2-3; no clear D gene. From germline, CDR1 is LNHNV and CDR2 YYDKDF (reference sequence). V lost 2 bases to trimming and J lost 6 bases, with 9 bases between them. CDR3 length: 13 amino acids.

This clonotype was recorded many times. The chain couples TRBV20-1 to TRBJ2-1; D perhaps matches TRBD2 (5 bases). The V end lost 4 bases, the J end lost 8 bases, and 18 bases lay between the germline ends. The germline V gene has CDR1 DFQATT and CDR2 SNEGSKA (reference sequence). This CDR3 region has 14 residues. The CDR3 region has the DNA TGCAGTGCTATCGATAGAGGGCTGGGCGATGAGCAGTTCTTC. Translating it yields CSAIDRGLGDEQFF.

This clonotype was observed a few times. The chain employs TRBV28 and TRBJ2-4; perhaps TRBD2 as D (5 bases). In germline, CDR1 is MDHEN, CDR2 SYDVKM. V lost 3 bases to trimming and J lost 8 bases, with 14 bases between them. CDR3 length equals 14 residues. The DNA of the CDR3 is TGTGCCAGCAGTTTGAGCCAAGAGGGAGACATTCAGTACTTC. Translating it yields CASSLSQEGDIQYF.

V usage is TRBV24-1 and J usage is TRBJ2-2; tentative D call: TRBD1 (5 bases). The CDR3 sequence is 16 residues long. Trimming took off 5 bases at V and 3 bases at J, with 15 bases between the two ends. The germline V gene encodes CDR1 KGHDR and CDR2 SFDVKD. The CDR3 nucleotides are TGTGCCACCAGTGCGGTGGACAACGCGCACACCGGGGAGCTGTTTTTT. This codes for CATSAVDNAHTGELFF.

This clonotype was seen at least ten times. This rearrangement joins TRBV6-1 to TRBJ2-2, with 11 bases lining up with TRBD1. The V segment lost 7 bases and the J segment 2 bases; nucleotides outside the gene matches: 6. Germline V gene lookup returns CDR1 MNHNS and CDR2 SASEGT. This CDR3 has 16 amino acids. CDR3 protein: CASTYGQGANTGELFF. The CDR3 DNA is TGTGCCAGCACCTACGGACAGGGGGCCAACACCGGGGAGCTGTTTTTT.

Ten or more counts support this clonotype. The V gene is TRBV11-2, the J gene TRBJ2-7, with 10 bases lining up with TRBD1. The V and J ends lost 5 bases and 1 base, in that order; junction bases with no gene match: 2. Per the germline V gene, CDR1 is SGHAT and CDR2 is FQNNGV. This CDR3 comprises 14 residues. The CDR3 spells CASSGTGASYEQYF. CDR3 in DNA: TGTGCCAGCAGCGGGACAGGGGCATCCTACGAGCAGTACTTC.

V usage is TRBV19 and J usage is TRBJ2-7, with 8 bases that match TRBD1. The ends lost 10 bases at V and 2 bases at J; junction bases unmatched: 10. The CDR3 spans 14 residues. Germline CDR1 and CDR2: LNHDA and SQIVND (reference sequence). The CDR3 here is CATKHRTGPYEQYF. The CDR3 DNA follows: TGTGCCACCAAACATCGGACAGGGCCCTACGAGCAGTACTTC.

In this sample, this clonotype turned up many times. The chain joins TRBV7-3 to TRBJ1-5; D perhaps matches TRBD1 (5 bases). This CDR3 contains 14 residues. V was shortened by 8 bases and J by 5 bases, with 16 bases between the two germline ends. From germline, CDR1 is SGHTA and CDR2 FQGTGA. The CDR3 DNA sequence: TGTGCCAGCTCCCCGCCGGGGGAGGATCAGCCCCAGCATTTT. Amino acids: CASSPPGEDQPQHF.

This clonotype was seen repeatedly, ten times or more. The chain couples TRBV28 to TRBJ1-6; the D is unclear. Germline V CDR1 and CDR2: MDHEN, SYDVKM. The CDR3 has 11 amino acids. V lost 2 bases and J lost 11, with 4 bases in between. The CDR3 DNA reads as TGTGCCAGCAGTTTAAAAACACCCCTCCACTTT. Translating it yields CASSLKTPLHF.

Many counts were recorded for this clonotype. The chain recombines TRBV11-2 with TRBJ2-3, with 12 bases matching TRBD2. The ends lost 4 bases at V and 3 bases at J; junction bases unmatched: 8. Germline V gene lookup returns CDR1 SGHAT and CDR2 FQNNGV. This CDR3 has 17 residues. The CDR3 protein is CASSSPLAGGPTDTQYF. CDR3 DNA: TGTGCCAGCAGCTCACCCCTAGCGGGAGGGCCAACAGATACGCAGTATTTT.

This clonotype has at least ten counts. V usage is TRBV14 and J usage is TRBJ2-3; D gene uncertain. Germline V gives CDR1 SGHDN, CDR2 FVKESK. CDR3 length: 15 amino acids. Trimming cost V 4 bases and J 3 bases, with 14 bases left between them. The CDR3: CASSRKLRSTDTQYF. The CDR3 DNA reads TGTGCCAGCAGCCGAAAGTTGAGGAGTACAGATACGCAGTATTTT. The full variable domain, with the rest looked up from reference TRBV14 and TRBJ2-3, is EAGVTQFPSHSVIEKGQTVTLRCDPISGHDNLYWYRRVMGKEIKFLLHFVKESKQDESGMPNNRFLAERTGGTYSTLKVQPAELEDSGVYFCASSRKLRSTDTQYFGPGTRLTVL.